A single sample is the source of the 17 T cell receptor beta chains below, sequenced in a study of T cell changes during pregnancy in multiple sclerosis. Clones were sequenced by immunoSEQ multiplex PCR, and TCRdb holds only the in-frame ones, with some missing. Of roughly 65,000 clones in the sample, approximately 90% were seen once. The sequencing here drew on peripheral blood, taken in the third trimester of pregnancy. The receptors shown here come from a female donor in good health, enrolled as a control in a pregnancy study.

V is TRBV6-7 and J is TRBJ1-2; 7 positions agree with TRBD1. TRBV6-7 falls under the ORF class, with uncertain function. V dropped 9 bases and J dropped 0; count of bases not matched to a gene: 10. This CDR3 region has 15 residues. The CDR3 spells CARNEQGLSNYGYTF. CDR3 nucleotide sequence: TGTGCCAGGAACGAACAGGGGCTATCTAACTATGGCTACACCTTC.

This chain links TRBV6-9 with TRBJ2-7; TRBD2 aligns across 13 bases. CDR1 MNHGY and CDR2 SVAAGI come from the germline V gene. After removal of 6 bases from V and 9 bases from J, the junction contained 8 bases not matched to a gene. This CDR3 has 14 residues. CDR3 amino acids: CASSPGTSGKWQYF. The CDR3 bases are TGTGCCAGCAGCCCCGGGACTAGCGGGAAATGGCAGTACTTC.

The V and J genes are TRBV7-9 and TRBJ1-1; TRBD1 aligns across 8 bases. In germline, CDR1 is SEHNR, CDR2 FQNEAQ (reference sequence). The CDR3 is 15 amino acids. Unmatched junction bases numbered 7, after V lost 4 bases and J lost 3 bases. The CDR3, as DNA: TGTGCCAGCAGCTCCCCGGGGGACAGGTACACTGAAGCTTTCTTT. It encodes CASSSPGDRYTEAFF.

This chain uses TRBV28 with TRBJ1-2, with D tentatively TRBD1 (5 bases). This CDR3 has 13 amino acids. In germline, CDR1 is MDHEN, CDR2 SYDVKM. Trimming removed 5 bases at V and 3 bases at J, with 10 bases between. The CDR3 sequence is CASSPDSYYGYTF. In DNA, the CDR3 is TGTGCCAGCAGTCCCGACAGCTACTATGGCTACACCTTC.

The CDR3 DNA reads as TGTGCCAGCAGCCAAGATCGACTACAGACCTATGGCTACACCTTC. Encoded protein: CASSQDRLQTYGYTF. The V call is TRBV4-2, the J call TRBJ1-2; D remains unclear. Trimming shortened V by 0 bases and J by 4 bases, and 12 bases separated the two germline ends. CDR3 length: 15 amino acids. CDR1 is LGHNA, CDR2 YNFKEQ, per germline.

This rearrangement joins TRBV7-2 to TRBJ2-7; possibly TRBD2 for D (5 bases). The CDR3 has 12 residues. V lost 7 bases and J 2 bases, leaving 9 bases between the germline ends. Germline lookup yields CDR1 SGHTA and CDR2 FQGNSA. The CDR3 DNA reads TGTGCCAGCAACGGGGAAACCTACGAGCAGTACTTC. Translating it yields CASNGETYEQYF.

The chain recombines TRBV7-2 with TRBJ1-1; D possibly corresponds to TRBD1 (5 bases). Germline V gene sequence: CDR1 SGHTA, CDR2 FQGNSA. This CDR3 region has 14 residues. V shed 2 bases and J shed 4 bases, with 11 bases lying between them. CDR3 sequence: CASSLLSGLTEAFF. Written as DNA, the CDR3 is TGTGCCAGCAGCTTACTCTCAGGGCTCACTGAAGCTTTCTTT.

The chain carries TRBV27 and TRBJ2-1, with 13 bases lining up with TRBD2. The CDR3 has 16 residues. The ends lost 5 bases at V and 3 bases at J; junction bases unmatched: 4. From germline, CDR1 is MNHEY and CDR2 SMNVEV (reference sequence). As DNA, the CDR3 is TGTGCCAGCAGTACGCGGACTAGCGGGGGCTACAATGAGCAGTTCTTC. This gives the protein CASSTRTSGGYNEQFF.

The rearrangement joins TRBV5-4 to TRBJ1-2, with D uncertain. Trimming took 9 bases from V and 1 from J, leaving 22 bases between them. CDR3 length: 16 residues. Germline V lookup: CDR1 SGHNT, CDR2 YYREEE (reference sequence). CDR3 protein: CAISGGPSGFNYGYTF. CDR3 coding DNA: TGTGCCATTAGTGGAGGACCATCGGGGTTTAACTATGGCTACACCTTC.

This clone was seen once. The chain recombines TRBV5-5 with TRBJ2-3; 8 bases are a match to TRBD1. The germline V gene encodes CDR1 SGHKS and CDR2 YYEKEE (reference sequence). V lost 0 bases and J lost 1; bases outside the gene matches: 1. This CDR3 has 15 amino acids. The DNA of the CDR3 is TGTGCCAGCAGCTTGGGGACAGGGCGCACAGATACGCAGTATTTT. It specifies CASSLGTGRTDTQYF.

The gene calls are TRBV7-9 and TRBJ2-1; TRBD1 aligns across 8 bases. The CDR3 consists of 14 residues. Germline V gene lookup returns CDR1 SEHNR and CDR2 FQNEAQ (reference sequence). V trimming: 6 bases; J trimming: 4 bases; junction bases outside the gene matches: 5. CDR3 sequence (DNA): TGTGCCAGCAGTCAGGGGGCCCCGTACAATGAGCAGTTCTTC. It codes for CASSQGAPYNEQFF.

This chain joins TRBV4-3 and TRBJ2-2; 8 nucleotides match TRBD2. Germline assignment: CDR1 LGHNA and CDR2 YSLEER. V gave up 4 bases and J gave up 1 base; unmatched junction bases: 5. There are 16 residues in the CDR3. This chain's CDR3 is CASSPRLAKNTGELFF. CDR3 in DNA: TGCGCCAGCAGCCCCCGACTAGCGAAGAACACCGGGGAGCTGTTTTTT.

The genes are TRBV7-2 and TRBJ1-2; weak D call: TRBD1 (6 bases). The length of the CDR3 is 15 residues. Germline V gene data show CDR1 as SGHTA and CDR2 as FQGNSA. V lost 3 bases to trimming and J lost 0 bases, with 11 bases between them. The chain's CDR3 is CASSFIGGANYGYTF. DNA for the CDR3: TGTGCCAGCAGCTTCATAGGGGGAGCTAACTATGGCTACACCTTC.

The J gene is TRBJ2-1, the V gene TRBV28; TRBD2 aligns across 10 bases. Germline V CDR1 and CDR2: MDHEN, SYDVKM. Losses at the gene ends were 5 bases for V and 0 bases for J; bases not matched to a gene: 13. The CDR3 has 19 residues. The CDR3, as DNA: TGTGCCAGCAGTCCCAGGCTAGCGGGGGATTTGAGCTCCTACAATGAGCAGTTCTTC. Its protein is CASSPRLAGDLSSYNEQFF.

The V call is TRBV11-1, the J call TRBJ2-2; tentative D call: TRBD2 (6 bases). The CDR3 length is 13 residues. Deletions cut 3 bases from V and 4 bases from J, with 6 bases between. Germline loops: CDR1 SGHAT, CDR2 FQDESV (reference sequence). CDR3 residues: CASSLEGTGELFF. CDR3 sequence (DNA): TGTGCCAGCAGCTTGGAGGGCACCGGGGAGCTGTTTTTT.

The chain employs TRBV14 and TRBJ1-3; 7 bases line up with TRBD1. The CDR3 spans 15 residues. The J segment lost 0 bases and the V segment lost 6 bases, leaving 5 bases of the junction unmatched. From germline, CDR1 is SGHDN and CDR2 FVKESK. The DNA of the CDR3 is TGTGCCAGCAGGTCAGGGGGAAGCTCTGGAAACACCATATATTTT. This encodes CASRSGGSSGNTIYF.

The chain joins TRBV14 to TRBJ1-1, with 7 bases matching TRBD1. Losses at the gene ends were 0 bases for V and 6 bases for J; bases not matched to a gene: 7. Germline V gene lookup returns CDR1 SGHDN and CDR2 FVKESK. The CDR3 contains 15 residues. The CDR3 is CASSQESGGVAEAFF. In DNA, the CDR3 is TGTGCCAGCAGCCAAGAATCAGGGGGAGTTGCTGAAGCTTTCTTT.